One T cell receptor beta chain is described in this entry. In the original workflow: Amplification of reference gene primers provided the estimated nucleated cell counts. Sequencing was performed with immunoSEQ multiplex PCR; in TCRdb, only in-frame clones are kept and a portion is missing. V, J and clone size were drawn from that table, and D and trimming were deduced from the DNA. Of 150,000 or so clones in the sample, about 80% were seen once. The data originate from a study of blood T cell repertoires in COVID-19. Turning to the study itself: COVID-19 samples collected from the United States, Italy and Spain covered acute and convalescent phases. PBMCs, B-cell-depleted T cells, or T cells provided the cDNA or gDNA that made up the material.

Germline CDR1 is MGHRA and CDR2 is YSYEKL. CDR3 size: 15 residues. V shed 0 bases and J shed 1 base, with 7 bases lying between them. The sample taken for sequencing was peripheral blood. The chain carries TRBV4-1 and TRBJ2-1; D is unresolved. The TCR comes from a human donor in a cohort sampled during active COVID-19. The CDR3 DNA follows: TGCGCCAGCAGCCAAGATCCGGTGTCCTACAATGAGCAGTTCTTC. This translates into CASSQDPVSYNEQFF.